This TCR beta chain was recorded in a study of T cell clonality in common variable immunodeficiency. Per the germline V gene, CDR1 is SGHAT and CDR2 is FQNNGV. The ends were cut back, 5 bases at V and 6 bases at J, with 14 bases in the middle. The CDR3 is 13 residues long. This clone occurred many times. The read finishes 3 residues shy of the CDR3 end, and the germline J gene is used to complete it. TCRdb's copy holds only in-frame clones and misses some; the assay was immunoSEQ multiplex PCR. The repertoire consists of 40,000 to 65,000 clones, none detected only once. Material for sequencing was peripheral blood mononuclear cells. The source is a person between 18 and 75 years old in good health. The chain employs TRBV11-2 and TRBJ2-7; D perhaps matches TRBD1 (5 bases). Here the CDR3 reads CASSNRRDGEQYF. The sequenced CDR3 bases are TGTGCCAGCAGCAACCGCAGGGATGGCGAG.